The 23 T cell receptor delta chains below come from one sample, sequenced in a study of human gamma delta and Vdelta1 T cells (dated by TCRdb to 2016 to 2019). Library creation used PCR. TCRdb shows the sequencer as Illumina MiSeq. Identical DNA sequences were merged into single rows after TCRdb reprocessed the public reads with CATT. The sample table contains about 6,500 delta-chain clones; only one count was recorded for approximately 41% of them. The ten top clones hold roughly 5.8% of the sample. Their recognized antigens are unknown. Material: Vdelta1 gamma-delta T cells from blood grown in culture (DOT cells). In the paper's terms, the cell subset or site label means: Delta One T cells, in vitro expanded/differentiated Vd1+ gamma-delta T cells. These receptors all stem from a human donor in good health.

This clone was seen only a few times. The chain links TRDV1 to TRDJ1; D could derive from TRDD2 or TRDD3 (7 bases each). Trimming took off 5 bases at V and 0 bases at J, with 37 bases between the two ends. The CDR3 is 23 amino acids. Germline V gene lookup returns CDR1 TSWWSYY and CDR2 QGS. The DNA of the CDR3 is TGTGCTCTTGGGCGATTCAGTTTCCTACCCTCCGGAGGATACGGGGGTTACACCGATAAACTCATCTTT. Translated: CALGRFSFLPSGGYGGYTDKLIF.

The table lists this clone with a few counts. The same CDR3 is also encoded by other DNA sequences in this sample. This rearrangement joins TRDV1 to TRDJ3; TRDD3 matches at 13 bases. The CDR3 runs 27 residues. V was clipped by 0 bases and J by 0 bases; unmatched bases: 23. Germline V gene data show CDR1 as TSWWSYY and CDR2 as QGS. The CDR3 DNA reads as TGTGCTCTTGGGGAACTTCCTCCCCCAAAAATACTGGGGGATACGTACCTGAGCTCCTGGGACACCCGACAGATGTTTTTC. This encodes CALGELPPPKILGDTYLSSWDTRQMFF.

This chain joins TRDV1 and TRDJ1; D unclear. V dropped 0 bases and J dropped 3 bases, with 17 bases sitting between them. Germline CDR1 and CDR2: TSWWSYY and QGS. The CDR3 length is 17 residues. CDR3 nucleotides: TGTGCTCTTGGGGAACTGTTCTACTCCCCCCATGCCGATAAACTCATCTTT. This encodes CALGELFYSPHADKLIF.

About this clone: A much more abundant neighbour one base away suggests this may be a read error. The gene calls are TRDV1 and TRDJ4; D is possibly TRDD3 (6 bases). V lost 2 bases and J lost 1, with 23 bases in between. CDR3 length: 18 amino acids. Germline V lookup: CDR1 TSWWSYY, CDR2 QGS. CDR3 DNA sequence: TGTGCTCTTGGGGAATCCCACTCTCGTGGATACACCCACAGACCCCTGATCTTT. It codes for CALGESHSRGYTHRPLIF.

The V gene is TRDV1, the J gene TRDJ1, with D perhaps matching TRDD3 (8 bases). Germline loops: CDR1 TSWWSYY, CDR2 QGS. The CDR3 is made up of 23 amino acids. Deletions cut 0 bases from V and 6 bases from J, with 38 bases between. The CDR3: CALGELFGWVDLPPVLGGHKLIF. In DNA, the CDR3 is TGTGCTCTTGGGGAACTTTTTGGTTGGGTAGACCTTCCTCCAGTACTGGGGGGACATAAACTCATCTTT.

As for this clone: A far larger clone lies a single base away; this is likely a read error. V and J are TRDV1 and TRDJ1; 10 nucleotides match TRDD3. Trimming cost V 2 bases and J 0 bases; bases outside gene matches: 21. The CDR3 spans 22 residues. Germline CDR1 reads TSWWSYY; CDR2 reads QGS. The CDR3 DNA reads as TGTGCTCTTGGGGAAGCACCCTTCCTTCGAAACTGGGGGATGTCGGACACCGATAAACTCATCTTT. Translated, it gives CALGEAPFLRNWGMSDTDKLIF.

Judged by abundance, this clone is large. The V gene is TRDV1, the J gene TRDJ1; TRDD2 agrees at 9 bases. Germline lookup yields CDR1 TSWWSYY and CDR2 QGS. The length of the CDR3 is 22 residues. V was clipped by 3 bases and J by 2 bases; unmatched bases: 25. The chain's CDR3 is CALGEPSYPNSVKGWGTDKLIF. CDR3 bases: TGTGCTCTTGGGGAGCCTTCCTACCCAAACTCGGTCAAGGGTTGGGGAACCGATAAACTCATCTTT.

No V gene was called, and the J gene is TRDJ1; TRDD3, as called in the table, went unchecked against the DNA. The CDR3 has 13 amino acids. The DNA of the CDR3 is TGTGCTGGGGGATTGGATTACACCGATAAACTCATCTTT. This gives the protein CAGGLDYTDKLIF.

This clone is termed medium-sized. This chain connects TRDV1 to TRDJ1; the match to TRDD3 covers 10 bases. J lost 4 bases, V lost 2 bases, and 13 bases had no gene match. Per germline, CDR1 TSWWSYY and CDR2 QGS. The CDR3 extends over 18 amino acids. The CDR3 is CALGEIDQRGIRFDKLIF. CDR3 coding DNA: TGTGCTCTTGGGGAAATAGATCAGAGGGGGATACGCTTCGATAAACTCATCTTT.

The chain joins TRDV1 to TRDJ1; weak D call: TRDD2 (6 bases). The germline V and J ends were trimmed by 3 bases and 3 bases, with 20 bases remaining between them. CDR3 size: 17 residues. CDR1 TSWWSYY and CDR2 QGS come from the germline V gene. The CDR3: CALGDPSTFRQADKLIF. CDR3 in DNA: TGTGCTCTTGGGGATCCATCAACCTTCCGCCAGGCCGATAAACTCATCTTT.

V gene TRDV1 combines with J gene TRDJ1, with 9 bases matching TRDD3. The ends lost 4 bases at V and 9 bases at J; junction bases unmatched: 9. Per germline, CDR1 TSWWSYY and CDR2 QGS. This CDR3 comprises 14 residues. CDR3 nucleotide sequence: TGTGCTCTTGGGGGACGAGGTGGGGGATATGAACTCATCTTT. This sequence encodes CALGGRGGGYELIF.

By sample share, this clone is medium-sized (0.01 to 0.1%). V and J are TRDV1 and TRDJ4, with 12 bases aligning to TRDD3. J was trimmed by 3 bases and V by 5 bases; bases with no gene match: 16. The CDR3 extends over 18 amino acids. Germline CDR1 reads TSWWSYY; CDR2 reads QGS. The CDR3 protein is CALGIPTKTGGYRGPLIF. The CDR3 DNA is TGTGCTCTTGGGATTCCTACCAAGACTGGGGGATACAGGGGACCCCTGATCTTT.

Of note for this clone: A much larger clone lies one base from this, so it may be a read error. The chain couples TRDV1 to TRDJ1, with D perhaps TRDD1 or TRDD3 (5 bases each). The CDR3 totals 20 residues. Germline V gene sequence: CDR1 TSWWSYY, CDR2 QGS. V lost 4 bases, J lost 9 bases, and 36 bases lay in between. CDR3 amino acids: CALGGNSVLVAVGSFQELIF. The CDR3 nucleotides are TGTGCTCTTGGGGGAAATTCCGTACTGGTGGCTGTCGGGTCTTTTCAAGAACTCATCTTT.

This clone was recorded a few times. The chain employs TRDV1 and TRDJ3; D might be TRDD2 or TRDD3, each matching 7 bases. Trimming removed 4 bases at V and 0 bases at J, with 25 bases between. Germline assignment: CDR1 TSWWSYY and CDR2 QGS. This CDR3 region has 22 residues. In nucleotides, the CDR3 is TGTGCTCTTGGGGTAATTCCTACCCTGGGGATAGTCTACTCCTGGGACACCCGACAGATGTTTTTC. Residues: CALGVIPTLGIVYSWDTRQMFF.

The chain combines TRDV1 with TRDJ1; 12 bases are a match to TRDD3. Germline assignment: CDR1 TSWWSYY and CDR2 QGS. CDR3 length equals 26 residues. V shed 4 bases and J 0 bases; nucleotides not matched to a gene: 33. This CDR3 is CALGGAYPSLHFVLGDTPGNTDKLIF. The CDR3 nucleotides read TGTGCTCTTGGGGGCGCATATCCTTCCCTACATTTTGTACTGGGGGATACACCCGGAAACACCGATAAACTCATCTTT.

The chain joins TRDV1 to TRDJ1; 8 bases agree with TRDD3. The CDR3 sequence is 22 residues long. With V trimmed by 3 bases and J by 2 bases, 26 bases remained unmatched. CDR1 is TSWWSYY and CDR2 is QGS in the germline V gene. The DNA of the CDR3 is TGTGCTCTTGGGGACTTAACCTCCTACACCGGGGCTGGGGGACGGGTAACCGATAAACTCATCTTT. It is translated as CALGDLTSYTGAGGRVTDKLIF.

This clone was seen a few times. V usage is TRDV1 and J usage is TRDJ1; D is ambiguous. With 7 bases removed from V and 3 bases from J, the gap between germline ends came to 21 bases. This CDR3 has 16 residues. Germline V gene data show CDR1 as TSWWSYY and CDR2 as QGS. CDR3 DNA sequence: TGTGCTCTTGCCTTGGAACACCTCATGGGCGCCGATAAACTCATCTTT. Protein product: CALALEHLMGADKLIF.

This clone appeared a few times. The gene calls are TRDV1 and TRDJ1; 12 bases align to TRDD3. Germline values: CDR1 TSWWSYY, CDR2 QGS. There are 21 residues in the CDR3. The ends lost 3 bases at V and 0 bases at J; junction bases unmatched: 17. The DNA of the CDR3 is TGTGCTCTTGGGGATCTTCCTCCTACTGGGGGATACAGGGAGTACACCGATAAACTCATCTTT. Its translation is CALGDLPPTGGYREYTDKLIF.

The rearrangement joins TRDV1 to TRDJ1, with 11 bases matching TRDD3. In germline, CDR1 is TSWWSYY, CDR2 QGS. CDR3 length: 23 amino acids. V trimming: 5 bases; J trimming: 0 bases; junction bases outside the gene matches: 26. For the CDR3, the DNA is TGTGCTCTTGGGCCCCAGGGGAGCCTTCCTAGTAAGTTACTGGGGGATAACACCGATAAACTCATCTTT. Its translation is CALGPQGSLPSKLLGDNTDKLIF.

By proportion, this clone is medium-sized. The chain recombines TRDV1 with TRDJ1; D might be TRDD2 (6 bases). CDR1 and CDR2 (germline): TSWWSYY, QGS. V lost 4 bases and J lost 5, with 32 bases in between. This CDR3 spans 20 amino acids. Here the CDR3 reads CALGGRTSYKRPTAMDKLIF. The CDR3 DNA reads TGTGCTCTTGGGGGGCGTACCTCCTACAAACGACCCACGGCCATGGATAAACTCATCTTT.

The chain employs TRDV1 and TRDJ1; TRDD3 matches at 9 bases. The CDR3 is 19 residues long. Germline assignment: CDR1 TSWWSYY and CDR2 QGS. The V gene end was trimmed by 1 base and the J gene end by 3 bases; junction bases not matched to a gene: 15. The CDR3 is CALGERGVSGGWWADKLIF. CDR3 nucleotide sequence: TGTGCTCTTGGGGAACGGGGGGTGTCTGGGGGATGGTGGGCCGATAAACTCATCTTT.

Relative to its sample, this clone is medium-sized. V usage is TRDV1 and J usage is TRDJ1; 10 nucleotides align to TRDD3. The V gene's germline CDR1 is TSWWSYY and CDR2 QGS. The CDR3 has 21 residues. The ends lost 4 bases at V and 4 bases at J; junction bases unmatched: 24. The CDR3 DNA reads as TGTGCTCTTGGGGGCTTCAATCCCCAATCCGTACTGGGGGATGCGGACGATAAACTCATCTTT. Translated: CALGGFNPQSVLGDADDKLIF.

This clone has just one count. The J gene is TRDJ1, the V gene TRDV1; weak D call: TRDD2 (5 bases). Per the germline V gene, CDR1 is TSWWSYY and CDR2 is QGS. This CDR3 comprises 16 residues. The germline V and J ends were trimmed by 0 bases and 0 bases, with 11 bases remaining between them. The CDR3 spells CALGELTFFYTDKLIF. CDR3 nucleotide sequence: TGTGCTCTTGGGGAACTAACCTTCTTTTACACCGATAAACTCATCTTT.